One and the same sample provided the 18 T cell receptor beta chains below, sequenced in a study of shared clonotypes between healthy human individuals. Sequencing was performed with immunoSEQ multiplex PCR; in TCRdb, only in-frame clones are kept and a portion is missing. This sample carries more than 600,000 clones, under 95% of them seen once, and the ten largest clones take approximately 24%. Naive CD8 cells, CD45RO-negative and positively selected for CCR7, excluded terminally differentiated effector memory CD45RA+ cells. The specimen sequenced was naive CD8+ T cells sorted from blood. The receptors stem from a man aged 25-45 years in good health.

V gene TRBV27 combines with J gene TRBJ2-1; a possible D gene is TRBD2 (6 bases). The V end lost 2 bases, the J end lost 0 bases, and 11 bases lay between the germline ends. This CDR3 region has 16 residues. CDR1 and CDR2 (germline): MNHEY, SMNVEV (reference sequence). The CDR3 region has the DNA TGTGCCAGCAGTTTAACGCGGGGCCCCTCCTACAATGAGCAGTTCTTC. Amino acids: CASSLTRGPSYNEQFF.

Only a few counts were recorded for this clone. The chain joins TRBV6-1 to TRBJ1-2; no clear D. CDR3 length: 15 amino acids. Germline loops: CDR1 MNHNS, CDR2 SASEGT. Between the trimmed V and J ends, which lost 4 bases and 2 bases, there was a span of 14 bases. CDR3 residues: CASSVVGARNYGYTF. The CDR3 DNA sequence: TGTGCCAGCAGTGTGGTAGGAGCTAGGAACTATGGCTACACCTTC.

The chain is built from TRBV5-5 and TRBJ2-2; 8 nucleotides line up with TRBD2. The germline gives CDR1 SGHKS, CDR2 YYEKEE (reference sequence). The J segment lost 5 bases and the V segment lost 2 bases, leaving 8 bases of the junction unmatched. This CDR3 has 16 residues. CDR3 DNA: TGTGCCAGCAGCTTCAGGGCGGGAGGATTTACCGGGGAGCTGTTTTTT. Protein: CASSFRAGGFTGELFF.

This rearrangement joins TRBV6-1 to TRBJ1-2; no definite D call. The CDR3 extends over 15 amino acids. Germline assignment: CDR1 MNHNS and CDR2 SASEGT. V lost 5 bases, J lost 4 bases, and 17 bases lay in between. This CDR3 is CASSTYHGDVYGYTF. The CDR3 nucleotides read TGTGCCAGCAGTACCTACCATGGTGACGTCTATGGCTACACCTTC.

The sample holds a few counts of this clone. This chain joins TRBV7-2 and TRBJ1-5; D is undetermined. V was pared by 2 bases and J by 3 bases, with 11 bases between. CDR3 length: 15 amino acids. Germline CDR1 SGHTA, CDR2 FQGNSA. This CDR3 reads CASSLFDIYNQPQHF. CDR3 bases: TGTGCCAGCAGCTTATTTGACATTTACAATCAGCCCCAGCATTTT.

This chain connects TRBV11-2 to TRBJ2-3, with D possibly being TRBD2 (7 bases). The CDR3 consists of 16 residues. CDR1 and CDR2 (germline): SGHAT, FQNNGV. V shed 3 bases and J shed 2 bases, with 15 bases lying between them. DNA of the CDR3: TGTGCCAGCAGCTTCCGGGGGGACACCTACACAGATACGCAGTATTTT. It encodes CASSFRGDTYTDTQYF.

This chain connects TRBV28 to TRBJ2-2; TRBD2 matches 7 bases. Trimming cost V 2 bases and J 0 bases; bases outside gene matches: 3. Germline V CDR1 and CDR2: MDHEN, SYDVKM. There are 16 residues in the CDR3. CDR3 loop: CASSLTGGTNTGELFF. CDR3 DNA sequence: TGTGCCAGCAGTTTAACGGGGGGAACGAACACCGGGGAGCTGTTTTTT. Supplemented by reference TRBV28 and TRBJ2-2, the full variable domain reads DVKVTQSSRYLVKRTGEKVFLECVQDMDHENMFWYRQDPGLGLRLIYFSYDVKMKEKGDIPEGYSVSREKKERFSLILESASTNQTSMYLCASSLTGGTNTGELFFGEGSRLTVL.

CDR3 sequence (DNA): TGTGCCAGCAGTGAATATATCGGGACAGGGGCAGAGACCCAGTACTTC. As protein: CASSEYIGTGAETQYF. This chain links TRBV25-1 with TRBJ2-5, with 10 bases that match TRBD1. The CDR3 runs to 16 residues. Germline loops: CDR1 MGHDK, CDR2 SYGVNS. V gave up 0 bases and J gave up 4 bases; unmatched junction bases: 5.

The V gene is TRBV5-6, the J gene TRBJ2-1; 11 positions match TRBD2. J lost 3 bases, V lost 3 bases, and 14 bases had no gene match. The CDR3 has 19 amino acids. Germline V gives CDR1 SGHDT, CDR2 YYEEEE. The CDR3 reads CASSSTRHPTSGIYNEQFF. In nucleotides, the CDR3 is TGTGCCAGCAGCTCCACCCGCCACCCGACTAGCGGGATCTACAATGAGCAGTTCTTC.

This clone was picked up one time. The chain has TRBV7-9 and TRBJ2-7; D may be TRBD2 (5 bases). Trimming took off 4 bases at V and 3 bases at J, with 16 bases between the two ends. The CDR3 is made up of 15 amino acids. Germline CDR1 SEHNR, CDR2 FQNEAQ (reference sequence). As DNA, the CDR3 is TGTGCCAGCAGCTCCCTCCGACGGGATGGCTACGAGCAGTACTTC. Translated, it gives CASSSLRRDGYEQYF.

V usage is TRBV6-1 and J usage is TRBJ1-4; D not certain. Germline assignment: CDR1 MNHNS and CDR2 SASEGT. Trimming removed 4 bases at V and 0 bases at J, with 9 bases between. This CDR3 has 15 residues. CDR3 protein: CASSAAEATNEKLFF. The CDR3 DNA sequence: TGTGCCAGCAGTGCTGCAGAAGCAACTAATGAAAAACTGTTTTTT.

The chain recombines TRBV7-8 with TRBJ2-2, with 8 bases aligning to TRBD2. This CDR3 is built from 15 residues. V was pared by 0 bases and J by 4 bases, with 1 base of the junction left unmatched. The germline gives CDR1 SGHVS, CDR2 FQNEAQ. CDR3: CASSLARGGTGELFF. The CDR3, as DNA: TGTGCCAGCAGCTTAGCCCGGGGGGGCACCGGGGAGCTGTTTTTT.

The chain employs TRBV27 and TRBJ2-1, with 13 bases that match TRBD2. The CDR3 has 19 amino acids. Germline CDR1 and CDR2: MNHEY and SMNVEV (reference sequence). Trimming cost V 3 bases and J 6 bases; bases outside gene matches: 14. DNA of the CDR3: TGTGCCAGCAGTTTTTCCCCCCTTAGACTAGCGGGAGGAGGCAATGAGCAGTTCTTC. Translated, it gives CASSFSPLRLAGGGNEQFF.

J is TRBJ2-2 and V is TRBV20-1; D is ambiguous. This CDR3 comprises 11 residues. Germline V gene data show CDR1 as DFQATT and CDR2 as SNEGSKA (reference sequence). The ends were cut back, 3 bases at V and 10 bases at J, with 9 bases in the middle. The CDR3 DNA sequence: TGCAGTGCTAGGAGAGGAACGGAGCTGTTTTTT. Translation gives CSARRGTELFF.

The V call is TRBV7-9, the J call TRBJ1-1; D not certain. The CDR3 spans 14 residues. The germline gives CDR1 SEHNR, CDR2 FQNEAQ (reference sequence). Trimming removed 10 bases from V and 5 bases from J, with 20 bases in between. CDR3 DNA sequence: TGTGCCATATTCGACCCGGCGTTGACGACTGAAGCTTTCTTT. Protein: CAIFDPALTTEAFF.

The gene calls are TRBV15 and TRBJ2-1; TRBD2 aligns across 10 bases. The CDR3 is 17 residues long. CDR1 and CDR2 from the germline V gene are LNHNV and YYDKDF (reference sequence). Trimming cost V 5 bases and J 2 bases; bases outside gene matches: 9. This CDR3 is CATSQKGSGGAYNEQFF. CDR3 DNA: TGTGCCACCAGCCAGAAAGGGAGCGGGGGGGCCTACAATGAGCAGTTCTTC.

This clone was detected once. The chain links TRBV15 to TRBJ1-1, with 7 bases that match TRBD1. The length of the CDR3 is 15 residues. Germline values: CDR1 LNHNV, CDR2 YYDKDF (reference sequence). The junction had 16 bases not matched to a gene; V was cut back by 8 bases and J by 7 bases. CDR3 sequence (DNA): TGTGCCACCCATCCGATCACACAGGGGCTTGATGAAGCTTTCTTT. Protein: CATHPITQGLDEAFF. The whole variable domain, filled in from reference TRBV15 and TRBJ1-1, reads DAMVIQNPRYQVTQFGKPVTLSCSQTLNHNVMYWYQQKSSQAPKLLFHYYDKDFNNEADTPDNFQSRRPNTSFCFLDIRSPGLGDTAMYLCATHPITQGLDEAFFGQGTRLTVV.

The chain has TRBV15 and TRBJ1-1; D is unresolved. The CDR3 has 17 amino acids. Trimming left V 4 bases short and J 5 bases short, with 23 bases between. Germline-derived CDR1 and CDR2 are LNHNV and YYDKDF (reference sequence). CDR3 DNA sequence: TGTGCCACCAGCAACCGCGCCGGGTCGGAGGCCACTACTGAAGCTTTCTTT. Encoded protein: CATSNRAGSEATTEAFF.